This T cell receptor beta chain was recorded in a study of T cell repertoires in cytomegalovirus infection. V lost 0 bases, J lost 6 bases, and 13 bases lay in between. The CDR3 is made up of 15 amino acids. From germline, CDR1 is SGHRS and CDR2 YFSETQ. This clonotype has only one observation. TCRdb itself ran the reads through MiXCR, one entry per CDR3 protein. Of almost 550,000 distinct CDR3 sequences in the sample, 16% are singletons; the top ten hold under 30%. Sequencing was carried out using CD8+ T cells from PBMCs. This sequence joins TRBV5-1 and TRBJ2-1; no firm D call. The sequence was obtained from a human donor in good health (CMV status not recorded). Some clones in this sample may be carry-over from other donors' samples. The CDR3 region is CASSLEGRIGNEQFF. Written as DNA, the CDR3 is TGCGCCAGCAGCTTGGAGGGTCGGATCGGCAATGAGCAGTTCTTC.